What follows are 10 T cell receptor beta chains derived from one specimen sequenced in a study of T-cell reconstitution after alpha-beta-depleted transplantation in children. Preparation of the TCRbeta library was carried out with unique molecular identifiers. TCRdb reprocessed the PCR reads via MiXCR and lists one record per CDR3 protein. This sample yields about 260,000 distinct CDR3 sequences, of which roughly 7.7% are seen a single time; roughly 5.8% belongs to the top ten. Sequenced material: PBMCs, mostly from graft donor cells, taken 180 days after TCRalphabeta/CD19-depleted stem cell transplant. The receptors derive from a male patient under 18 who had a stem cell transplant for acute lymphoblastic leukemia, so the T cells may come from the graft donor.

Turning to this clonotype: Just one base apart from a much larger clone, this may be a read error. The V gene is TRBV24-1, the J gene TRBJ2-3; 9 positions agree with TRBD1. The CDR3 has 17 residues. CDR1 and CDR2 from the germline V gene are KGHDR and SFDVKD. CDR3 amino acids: CCARTPGQGGNTDTQYF. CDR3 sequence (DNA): TGCTGTGCTAGGACCCCGGGACAGGGAGGGAATACAGATACGCAGTATTTT.

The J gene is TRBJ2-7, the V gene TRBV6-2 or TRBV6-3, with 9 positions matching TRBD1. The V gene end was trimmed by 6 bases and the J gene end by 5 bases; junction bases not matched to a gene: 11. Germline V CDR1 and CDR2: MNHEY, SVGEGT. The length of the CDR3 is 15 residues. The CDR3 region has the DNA TGTGCCAGCAGATCCGGGACAGGGAGGAGGAACGAGCAGTACTTC. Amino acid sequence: CASRSGTGRRNEQYF.

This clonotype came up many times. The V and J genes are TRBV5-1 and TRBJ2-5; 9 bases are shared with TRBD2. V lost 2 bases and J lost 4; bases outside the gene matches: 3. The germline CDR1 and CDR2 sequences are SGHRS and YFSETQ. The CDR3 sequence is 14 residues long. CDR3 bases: TGCGCCAGCAGCTTCGGGACTAGCAGAGAGACCCAGTACTTC. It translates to CASSFGTSRETQYF.

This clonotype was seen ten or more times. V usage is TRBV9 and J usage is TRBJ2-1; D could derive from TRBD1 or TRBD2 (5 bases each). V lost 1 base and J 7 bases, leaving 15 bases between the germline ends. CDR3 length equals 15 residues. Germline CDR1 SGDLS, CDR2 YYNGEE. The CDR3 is CASSVQGVGFNEQFF. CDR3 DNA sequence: TGTGCCAGCAGCGTACAGGGAGTGGGCTTTAATGAGCAGTTCTTC.

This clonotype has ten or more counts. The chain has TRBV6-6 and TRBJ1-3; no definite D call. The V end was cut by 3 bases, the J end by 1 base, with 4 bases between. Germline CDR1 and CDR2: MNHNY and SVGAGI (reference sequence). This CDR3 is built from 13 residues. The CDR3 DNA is TGTGCCAGCAGTTATCTATCTGGAAACACCATATATTTT. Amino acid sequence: CASSYLSGNTIYF.

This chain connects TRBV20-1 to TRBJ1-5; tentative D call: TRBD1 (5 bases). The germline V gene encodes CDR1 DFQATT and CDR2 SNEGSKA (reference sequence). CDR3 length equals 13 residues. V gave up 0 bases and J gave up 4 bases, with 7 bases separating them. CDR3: CSARDRGNQPQHF. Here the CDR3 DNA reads TGCAGTGCTAGAGATCGGGGGAATCAGCCCCAGCATTTT.

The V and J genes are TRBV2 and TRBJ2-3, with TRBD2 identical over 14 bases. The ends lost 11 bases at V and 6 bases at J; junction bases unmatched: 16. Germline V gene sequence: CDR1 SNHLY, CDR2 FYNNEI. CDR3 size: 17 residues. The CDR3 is CAFGGTSGRIGSDTQYF. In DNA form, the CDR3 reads TGTGCCTTCGGCGGGACTAGCGGGAGAATAGGGTCGGATACGCAGTATTTT.

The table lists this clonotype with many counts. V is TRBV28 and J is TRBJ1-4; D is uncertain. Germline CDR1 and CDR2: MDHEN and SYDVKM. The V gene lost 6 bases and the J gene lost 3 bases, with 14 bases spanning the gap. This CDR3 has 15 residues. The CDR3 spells CASSRPPGANEKLFF. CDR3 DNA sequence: TGTGCCAGCAGCAGACCCCCTGGGGCTAATGAAAAACTGTTTTTT.

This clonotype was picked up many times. The CDR3 here is CASSKNPGQGTSGANVLTF. CDR3 coding DNA: TGTGCCAGCTCGAAGAACCCGGGACAGGGGACCTCTGGGGCCAACGTCCTGACTTTC. The chain has TRBV18 and TRBJ2-6; 10 positions match TRBD1. With 6 bases clipped from V and 0 bases from J, the junction kept 11 bases outside the gene matches. Germline loops: CDR1 KGHSH, CDR2 LQKENI. CDR3 length equals 19 residues.

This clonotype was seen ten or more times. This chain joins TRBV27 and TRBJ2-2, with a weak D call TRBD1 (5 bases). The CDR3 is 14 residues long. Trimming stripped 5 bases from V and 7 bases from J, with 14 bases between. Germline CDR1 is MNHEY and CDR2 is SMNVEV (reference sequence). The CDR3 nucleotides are TGTGCCAGCAGTCCCAGGGTAAAGGGCGGGGAGCTGTTTTTT. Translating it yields CASSPRVKGGELFF.